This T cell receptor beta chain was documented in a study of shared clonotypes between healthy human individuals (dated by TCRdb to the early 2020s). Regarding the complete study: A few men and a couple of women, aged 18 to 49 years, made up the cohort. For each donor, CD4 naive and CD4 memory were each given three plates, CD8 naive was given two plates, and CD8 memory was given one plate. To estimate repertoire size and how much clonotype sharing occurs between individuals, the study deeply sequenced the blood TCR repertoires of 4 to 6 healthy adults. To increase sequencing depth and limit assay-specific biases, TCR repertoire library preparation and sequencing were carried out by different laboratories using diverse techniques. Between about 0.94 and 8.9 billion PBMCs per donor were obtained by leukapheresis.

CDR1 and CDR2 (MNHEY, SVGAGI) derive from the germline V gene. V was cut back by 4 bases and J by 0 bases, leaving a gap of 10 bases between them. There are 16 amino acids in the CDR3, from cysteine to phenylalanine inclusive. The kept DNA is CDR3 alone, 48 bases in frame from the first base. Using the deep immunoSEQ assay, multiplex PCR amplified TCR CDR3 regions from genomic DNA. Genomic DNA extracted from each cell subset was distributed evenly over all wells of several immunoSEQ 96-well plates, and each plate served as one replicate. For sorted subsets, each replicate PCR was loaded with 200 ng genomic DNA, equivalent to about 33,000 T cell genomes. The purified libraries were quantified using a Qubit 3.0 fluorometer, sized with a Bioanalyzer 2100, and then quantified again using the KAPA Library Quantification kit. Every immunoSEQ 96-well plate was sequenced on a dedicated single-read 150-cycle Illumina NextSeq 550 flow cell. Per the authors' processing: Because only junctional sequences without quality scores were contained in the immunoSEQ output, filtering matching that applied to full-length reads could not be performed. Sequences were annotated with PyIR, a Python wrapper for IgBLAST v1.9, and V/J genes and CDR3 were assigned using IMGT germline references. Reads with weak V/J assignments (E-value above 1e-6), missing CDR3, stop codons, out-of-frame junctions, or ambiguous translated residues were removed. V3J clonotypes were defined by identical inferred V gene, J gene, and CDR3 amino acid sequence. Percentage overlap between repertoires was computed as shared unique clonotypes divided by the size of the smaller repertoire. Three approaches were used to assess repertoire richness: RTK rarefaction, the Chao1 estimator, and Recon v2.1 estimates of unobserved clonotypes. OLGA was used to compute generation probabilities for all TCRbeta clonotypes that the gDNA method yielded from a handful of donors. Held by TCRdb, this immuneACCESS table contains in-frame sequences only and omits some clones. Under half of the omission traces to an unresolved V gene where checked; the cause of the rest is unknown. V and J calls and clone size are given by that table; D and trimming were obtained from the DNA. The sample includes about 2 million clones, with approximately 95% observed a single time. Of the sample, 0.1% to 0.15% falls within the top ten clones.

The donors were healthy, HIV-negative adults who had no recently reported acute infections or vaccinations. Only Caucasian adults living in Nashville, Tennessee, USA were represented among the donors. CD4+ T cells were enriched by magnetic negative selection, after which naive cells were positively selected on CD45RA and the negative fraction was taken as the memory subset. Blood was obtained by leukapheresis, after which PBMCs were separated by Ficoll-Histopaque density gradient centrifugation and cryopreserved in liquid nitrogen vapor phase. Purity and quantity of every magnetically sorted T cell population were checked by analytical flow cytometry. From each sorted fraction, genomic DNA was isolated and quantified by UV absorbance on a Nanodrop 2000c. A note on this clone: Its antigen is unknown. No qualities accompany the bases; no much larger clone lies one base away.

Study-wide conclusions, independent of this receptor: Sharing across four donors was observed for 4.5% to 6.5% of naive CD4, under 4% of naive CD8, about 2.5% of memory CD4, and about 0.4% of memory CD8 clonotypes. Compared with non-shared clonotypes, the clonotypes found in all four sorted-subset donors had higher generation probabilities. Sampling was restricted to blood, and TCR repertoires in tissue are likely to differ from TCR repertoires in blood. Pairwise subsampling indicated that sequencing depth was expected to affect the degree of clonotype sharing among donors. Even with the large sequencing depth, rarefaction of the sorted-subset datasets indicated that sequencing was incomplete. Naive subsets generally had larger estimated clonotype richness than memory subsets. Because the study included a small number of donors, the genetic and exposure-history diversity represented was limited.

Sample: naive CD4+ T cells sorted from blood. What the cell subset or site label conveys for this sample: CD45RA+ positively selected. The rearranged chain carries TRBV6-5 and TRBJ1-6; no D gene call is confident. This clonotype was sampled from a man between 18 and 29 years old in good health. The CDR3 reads CASSSTLSSYNSPLHF. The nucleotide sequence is TGTGCCAGCAGTTCAACACTAAGCTCCTATAATTCACCCCTCCACTTT.